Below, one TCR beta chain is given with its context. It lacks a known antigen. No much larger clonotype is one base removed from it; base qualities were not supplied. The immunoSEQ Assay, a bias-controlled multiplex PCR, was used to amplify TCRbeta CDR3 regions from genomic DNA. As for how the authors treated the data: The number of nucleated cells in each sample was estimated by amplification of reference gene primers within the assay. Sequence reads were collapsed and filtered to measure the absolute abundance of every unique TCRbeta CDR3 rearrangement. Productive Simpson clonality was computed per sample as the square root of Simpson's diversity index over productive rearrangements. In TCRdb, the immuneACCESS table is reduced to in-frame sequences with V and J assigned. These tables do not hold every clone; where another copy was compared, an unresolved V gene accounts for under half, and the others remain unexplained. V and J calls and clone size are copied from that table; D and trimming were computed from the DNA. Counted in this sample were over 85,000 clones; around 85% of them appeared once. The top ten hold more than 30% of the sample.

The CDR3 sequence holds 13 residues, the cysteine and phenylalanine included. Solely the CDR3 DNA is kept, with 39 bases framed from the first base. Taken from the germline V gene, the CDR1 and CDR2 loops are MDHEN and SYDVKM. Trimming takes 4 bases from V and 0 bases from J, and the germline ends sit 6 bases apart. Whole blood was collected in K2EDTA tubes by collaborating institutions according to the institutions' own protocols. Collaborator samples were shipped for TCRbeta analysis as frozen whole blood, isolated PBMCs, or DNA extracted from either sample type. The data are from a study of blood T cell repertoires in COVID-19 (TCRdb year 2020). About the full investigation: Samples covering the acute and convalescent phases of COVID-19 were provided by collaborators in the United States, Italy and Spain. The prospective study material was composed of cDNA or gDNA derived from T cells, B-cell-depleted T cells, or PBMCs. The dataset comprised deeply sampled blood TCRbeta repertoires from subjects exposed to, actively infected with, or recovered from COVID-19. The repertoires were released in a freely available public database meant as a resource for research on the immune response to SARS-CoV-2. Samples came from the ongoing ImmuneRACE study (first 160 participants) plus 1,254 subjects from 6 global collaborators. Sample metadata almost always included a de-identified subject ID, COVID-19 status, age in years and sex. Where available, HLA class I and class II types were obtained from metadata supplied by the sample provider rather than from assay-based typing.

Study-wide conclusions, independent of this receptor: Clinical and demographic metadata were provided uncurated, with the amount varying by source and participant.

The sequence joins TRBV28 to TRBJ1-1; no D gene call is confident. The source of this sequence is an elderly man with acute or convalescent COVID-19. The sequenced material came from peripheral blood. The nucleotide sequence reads TGTGCCAGCAGTTCCAACATGAACACTGAAGCTTTCTTT. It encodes CASSSNMNTEAFF.